This T cell receptor (beta chain) originates from a study of blood T cell repertoires in COVID-19. Whole-study context: The origin of the acute and convalescent COVID-19 samples was the United States, Italy and Spain. PBMCs, B-cell-depleted T cells, or T cells were the source of the cDNA or gDNA that made up the material.

How the authors handled the data: Amplified reference gene primers provided the basis for estimating nucleated cell counts. Assay used: immunoSEQ multiplex PCR; TCRdb lists only in-frame clones, some missing. V, J and clone size are taken as reported in that table, and D and trimming were inferred from the DNA itself. The sample holds under 300,000 clones, around 81% seen once. V was clipped by 3 bases and J by 7 bases, with 7 bases between them. The CDR3 is made up of 12 amino acids. CDR1 MRHNA and CDR2 SNTAGT come from the germline V gene. Sequencing was carried out using peripheral blood. The chain is built from TRBV6-4 and TRBJ2-1; D ambiguous. This clonotype was obtained from a woman in her fifties or sixties with active or convalescent COVID-19. Written as DNA, the CDR3 is TGTGCCAGCAGTGATAGGAGAAATGAGCAGTTCTTC. Residues: CASSDRRNEQFF.